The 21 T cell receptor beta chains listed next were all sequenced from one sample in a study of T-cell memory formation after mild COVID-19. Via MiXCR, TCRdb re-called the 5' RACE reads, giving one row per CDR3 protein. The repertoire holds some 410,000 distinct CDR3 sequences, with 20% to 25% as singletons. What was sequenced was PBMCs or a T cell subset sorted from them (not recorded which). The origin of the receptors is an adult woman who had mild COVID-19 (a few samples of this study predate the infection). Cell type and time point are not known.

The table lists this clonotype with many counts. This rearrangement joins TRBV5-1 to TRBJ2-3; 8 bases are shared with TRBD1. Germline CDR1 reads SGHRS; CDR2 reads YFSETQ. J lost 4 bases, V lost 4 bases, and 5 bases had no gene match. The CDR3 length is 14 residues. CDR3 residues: CASSRQGSADTQYF. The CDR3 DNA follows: TGCGCCAGCAGCCGACAGGGGTCGGCAGATACGCAGTATTTT.

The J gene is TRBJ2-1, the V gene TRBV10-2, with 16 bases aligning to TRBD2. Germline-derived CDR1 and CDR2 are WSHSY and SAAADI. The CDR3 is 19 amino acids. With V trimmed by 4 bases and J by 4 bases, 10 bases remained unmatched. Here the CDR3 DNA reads TGCGCCAGCAGTGGGATGGGACTAGCGGGAGGGATTGGGTACAATGAGCAGTTCTTC. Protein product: CASSGMGLAGGIGYNEQFF.

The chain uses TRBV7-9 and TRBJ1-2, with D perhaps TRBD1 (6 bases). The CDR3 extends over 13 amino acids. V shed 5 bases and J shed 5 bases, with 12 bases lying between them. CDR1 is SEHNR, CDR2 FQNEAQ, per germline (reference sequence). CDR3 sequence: CASSHGQKYGYTF. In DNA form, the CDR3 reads TGTGCCAGCAGCCATGGACAGAAATATGGCTACACCTTC.

In nucleotides, the CDR3 is TGTGCCAGCAGTTTAAACAGCTATAGCAATCAGCCCCAGCATTTT. Its translation: CASSLNSYSNQPQHF. The V and J genes are TRBV6-2 or TRBV6-3 and TRBJ1-5; D not certain. The ends were cut back, 4 bases at V and 0 bases at J, with 10 bases in the middle. Per the germline V gene, CDR1 is MNHEY and CDR2 is SVGEGT. The CDR3 covers 15 residues.

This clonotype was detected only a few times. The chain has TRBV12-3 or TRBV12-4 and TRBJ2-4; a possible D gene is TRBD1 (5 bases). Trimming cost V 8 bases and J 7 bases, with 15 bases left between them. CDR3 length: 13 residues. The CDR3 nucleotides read TGTGCCAGCTCTACCAGTCCAGGGAACATTCAGTACTTC. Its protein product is CASSTSPGNIQYF.

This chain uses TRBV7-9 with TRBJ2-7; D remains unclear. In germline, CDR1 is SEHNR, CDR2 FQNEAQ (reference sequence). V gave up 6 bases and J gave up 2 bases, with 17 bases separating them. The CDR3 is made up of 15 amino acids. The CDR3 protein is CASSYGPASTYEQYF. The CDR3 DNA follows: TGTGCCAGCAGTTATGGACCTGCCTCTACCTACGAGCAGTACTTC.

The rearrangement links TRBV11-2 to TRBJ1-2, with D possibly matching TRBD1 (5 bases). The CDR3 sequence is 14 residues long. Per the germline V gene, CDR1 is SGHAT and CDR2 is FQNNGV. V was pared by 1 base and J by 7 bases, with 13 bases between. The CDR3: CASSLGEGFGGYTF. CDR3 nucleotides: TGTGCCAGCAGCTTAGGCGAGGGGTTCGGTGGCTACACCTTC.

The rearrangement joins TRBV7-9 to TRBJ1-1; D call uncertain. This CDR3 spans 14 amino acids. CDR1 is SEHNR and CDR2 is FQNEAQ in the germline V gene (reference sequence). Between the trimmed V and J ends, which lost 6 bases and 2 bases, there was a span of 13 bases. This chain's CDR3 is CASSPAVPNTEAFF. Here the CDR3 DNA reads TGTGCCAGCAGTCCCGCCGTCCCAAACACTGAAGCTTTCTTT. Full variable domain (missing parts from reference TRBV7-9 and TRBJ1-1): DTGVSQNPRHKITKRGQNVTFRCDPISEHNRLYWYRQTLGQGPEFLTYFQNEAQLEKSRLLSDRFSAERPKGSFSTLEIQRTEQGDSAMYLCASSPAVPNTEAFFGQGTRLTVV.

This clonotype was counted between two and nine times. The DNA of the CDR3 is TGTGCCAGCAGCGTAGACGGGAGGGGTGAGACCCAGTACTTC. Its protein is CASSVDGRGETQYF. The rearrangement uses TRBV9 and TRBJ2-5, with 8 bases matching TRBD2. From germline, CDR1 is SGDLS and CDR2 YYNGEE. This CDR3 has 14 amino acids. V shed 0 bases and J 5 bases; nucleotides not matched to a gene: 3.

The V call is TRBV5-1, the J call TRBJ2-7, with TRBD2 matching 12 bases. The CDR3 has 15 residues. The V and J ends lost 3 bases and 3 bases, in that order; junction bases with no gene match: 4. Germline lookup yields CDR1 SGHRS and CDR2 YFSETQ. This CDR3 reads CASSSASGGGYEQYF. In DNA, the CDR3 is TGCGCCAGCAGCTCCGCTAGCGGGGGGGGCTACGAGCAGTACTTC. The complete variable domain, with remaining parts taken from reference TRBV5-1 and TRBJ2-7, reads KAGVTQTPRYLIKTRGQQVTLSCSPISGHRSVSWYQQTPGQGLQFLFEYFSETQRNKGNFPGRFSGRQFSNSRSEMNVSTLELGDSALYLCASSSASGGGYEQYFGPGTRLTVT.

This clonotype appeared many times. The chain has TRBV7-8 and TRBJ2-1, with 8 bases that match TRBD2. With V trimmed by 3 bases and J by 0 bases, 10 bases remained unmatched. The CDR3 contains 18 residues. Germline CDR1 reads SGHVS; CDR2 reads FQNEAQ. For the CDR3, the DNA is TGTGCCAGCAGCTTTCGGGCTAGCGGGTGGGGCTCCTACAATGAGCAGTTCTTC. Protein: CASSFRASGWGSYNEQFF.

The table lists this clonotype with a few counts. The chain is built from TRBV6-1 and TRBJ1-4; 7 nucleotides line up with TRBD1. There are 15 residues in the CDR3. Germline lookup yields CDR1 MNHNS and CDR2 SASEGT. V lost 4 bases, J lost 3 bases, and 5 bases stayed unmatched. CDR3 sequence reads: CASSGSTGSNEKLFF. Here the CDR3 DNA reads TGTGCCAGCAGTGGATCGACAGGGTCTAATGAAAAACTGTTTTTT.

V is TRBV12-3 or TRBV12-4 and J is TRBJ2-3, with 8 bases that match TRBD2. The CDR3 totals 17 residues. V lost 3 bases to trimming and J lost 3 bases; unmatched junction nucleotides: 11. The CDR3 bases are TGTGCCAGCAGTTTTGAGATTCCGGCGGGAGGAACAGATACGCAGTATTTT. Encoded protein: CASSFEIPAGGTDTQYF.

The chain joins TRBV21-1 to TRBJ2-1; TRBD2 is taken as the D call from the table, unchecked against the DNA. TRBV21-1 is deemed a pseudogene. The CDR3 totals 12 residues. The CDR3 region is CASSSKALGQFF. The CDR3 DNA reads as TGTGCCAGCAGCTCAAAGGCCCTCGGGCAGTTCTTC.

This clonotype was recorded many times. The chain's CDR3 is CASSSDRLSYEQYF. The CDR3 nucleotides read TGCGCCAGCAGCTCTGACAGGCTCTCCTACGAGCAGTACTTC. The gene calls are TRBV5-1 and TRBJ2-7, with a possible D match to TRBD1 (6 bases). The CDR3 extends over 14 amino acids. Between the trimmed V and J ends, which lost 3 bases and 0 bases, there was a span of 10 bases. Germline V gene data show CDR1 as SGHRS and CDR2 as YFSETQ.

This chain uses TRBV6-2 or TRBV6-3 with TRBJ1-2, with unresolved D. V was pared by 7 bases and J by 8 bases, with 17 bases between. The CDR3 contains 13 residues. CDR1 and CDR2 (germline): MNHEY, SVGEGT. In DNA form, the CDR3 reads TGTGCCAGCAAATCTCCCGGCAATATGGGCTACACCTTC. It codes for CASKSPGNMGYTF.

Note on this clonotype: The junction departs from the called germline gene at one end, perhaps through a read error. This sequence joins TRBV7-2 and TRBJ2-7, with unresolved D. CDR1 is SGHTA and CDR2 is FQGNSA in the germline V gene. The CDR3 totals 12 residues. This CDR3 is CASSFSGYEKYF. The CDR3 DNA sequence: TGTGCCAGCAGCTTTTCGGGCTACGAGAAGTACTTC.

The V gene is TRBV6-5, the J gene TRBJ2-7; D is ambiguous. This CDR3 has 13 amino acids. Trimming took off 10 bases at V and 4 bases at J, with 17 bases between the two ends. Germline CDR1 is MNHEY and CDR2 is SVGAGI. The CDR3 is CATRDFMEYEQYF. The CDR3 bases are TGTGCCACCCGAGACTTTATGGAGTACGAGCAGTACTTC.

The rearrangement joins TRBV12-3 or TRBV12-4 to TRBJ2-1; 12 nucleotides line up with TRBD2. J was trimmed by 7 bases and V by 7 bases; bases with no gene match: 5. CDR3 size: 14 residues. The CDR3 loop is CASTPGLAGNEQFF. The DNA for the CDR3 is TGTGCCAGCACCCCGGGACTAGCGGGTAATGAGCAGTTCTTC.

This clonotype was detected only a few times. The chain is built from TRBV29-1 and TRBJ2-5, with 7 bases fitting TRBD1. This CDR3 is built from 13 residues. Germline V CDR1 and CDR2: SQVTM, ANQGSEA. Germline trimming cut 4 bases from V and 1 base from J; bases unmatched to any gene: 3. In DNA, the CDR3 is TGCAGCGTTGCAGGACAGGCCCAAGAGACCCAGTACTTC. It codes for CSVAGQAQETQYF.

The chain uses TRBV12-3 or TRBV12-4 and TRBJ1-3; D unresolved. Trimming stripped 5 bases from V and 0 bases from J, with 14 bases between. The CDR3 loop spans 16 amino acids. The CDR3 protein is CASSTHKVFSGNTIYF. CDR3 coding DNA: TGTGCCAGCAGTACACACAAGGTCTTCTCTGGAAACACCATATATTTT.